These 2 T cell receptor beta chains were all obtained from the same sample, sequenced in a study of T-cell memory formation after mild COVID-19. MiXCR, run by TCRdb on the 5' RACE reads, gives a single entry per CDR3 protein. The sample includes 170,000 or so distinct CDR3 sequences, less than 40% of them seen just once. The sample consisted of PBMCs or a T cell subset sorted from them (not recorded which). These receptors came from an adult woman who had mild COVID-19 (a few samples of this study predate the infection). Cell type and time point are not known.

The rearrangement links TRBV30 to TRBJ2-7; 7 nucleotides agree with TRBD2. V lost 0 bases, J lost 8 bases, and 4 bases stayed unmatched. The CDR3 is made up of 12 amino acids. Germline values: CDR1 GTSNPN, CDR2 SVGIG (reference sequence). The CDR3 sequence is CAWSVRGEKQYF. The DNA for the CDR3 is TGTGCCTGGAGTGTACGGGGGGAGAAGCAGTACTTC.

The chain uses TRBV6-1 and TRBJ2-5; D is perhaps TRBD1 or TRBD2 (5 bases each). The CDR3 runs 15 residues. CDR1 and CDR2 from the germline V gene are MNHNS and SASEGT. V was pared by 4 bases and J by 1 base, with 13 bases between. The CDR3 sequence: CASSVPLGPQETQYF. The CDR3 DNA reads TGTGCCAGCAGTGTCCCCTTGGGACCCCAAGAGACCCAGTACTTC.